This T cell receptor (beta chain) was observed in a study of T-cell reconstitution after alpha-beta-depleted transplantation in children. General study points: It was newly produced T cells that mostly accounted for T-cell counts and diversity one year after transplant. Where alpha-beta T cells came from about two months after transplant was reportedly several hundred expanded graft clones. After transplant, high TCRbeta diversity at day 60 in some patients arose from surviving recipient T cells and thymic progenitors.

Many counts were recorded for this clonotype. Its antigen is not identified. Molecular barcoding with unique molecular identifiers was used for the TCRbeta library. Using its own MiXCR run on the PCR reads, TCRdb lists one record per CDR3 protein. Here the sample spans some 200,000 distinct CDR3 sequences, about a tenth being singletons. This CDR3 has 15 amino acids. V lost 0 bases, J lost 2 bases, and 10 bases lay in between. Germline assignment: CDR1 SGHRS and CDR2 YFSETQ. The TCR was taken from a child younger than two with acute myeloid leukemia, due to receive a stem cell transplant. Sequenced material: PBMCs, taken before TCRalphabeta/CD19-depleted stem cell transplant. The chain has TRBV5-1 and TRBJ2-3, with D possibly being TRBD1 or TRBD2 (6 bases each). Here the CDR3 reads CASSLEGGTTDTQYF. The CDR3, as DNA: TGCGCCAGCAGCTTGGAAGGGGGGACCACAGATACGCAGTATTTT.